This is a list of T cell receptor beta chains from one sample in a study of PD-1 blockade in classical Hodgkin lymphoma. Libraries were prepared by immunoSEQ multiplex PCR; TCRdb keeps only in-frame clonotypes and omits some of them. The sample holds tens of thousands of clones, about nine tenths seen once. The sample here was peripheral blood mononuclear cells (PBMCs), taken at baseline. Source of these receptors: a human donor with classical Hodgkin lymphoma. Both conserved end residues are part of each CDR3. The D gene is left open where the match is weak. Size is omitted from some rows. Given values are once, few, many or a class for expanded clones.

abundance: NA; j_gene: TRBJ2-3; d_gene: NA; v_gene: TRBV19; CDR3nt: TGTGCCAGTAGTATCGTCGGGGTCCAGACAGATACGCAGTATTTT; CDR3aa: CASSIVGVQTDTQYF
abundance: NA; j_gene: TRBJ2-7; d_gene: TRBD2; v_gene: TRBV6-1; CDR3nt: TGTGCCAGCAATCTAGCGGGAGGGCCCTCCTACGAGCAGTACTTC; CDR3aa: CASNLAGGPSYEQYF
abundance: NA; j_gene: TRBJ1-4; d_gene: TRBD1; v_gene: TRBV4-2; CDR3nt: TGTGCCAGCAGCCAACTGGACAGGGGGGAAAAACTGTTTTTT; CDR3aa: CASSQLDRGEKLFF
abundance: NA; j_gene: TRBJ2-1; d_gene: NA; v_gene: TRBV10-1; CDR3nt: TGCGCCAGCAGCGGTCGAGGGGGCAATGAGCAGTTCTTC; CDR3aa: CASSGRGGNEQFF
abundance: few; j_gene: TRBJ1-5; d_gene: NA; v_gene: TRBV28; CDR3nt: TGTGCCAGCAGTCCCCGAGGGATGGGCAATCAGCCCCAGCATTTT; CDR3aa: CASSPRGMGNQPQHF
abundance: NA; j_gene: TRBJ2-3; d_gene: NA; v_gene: TRBV9; CDR3nt: TGTGCCAGCAGCCCGGCGGCGGGGACAGATACGCAGTATTTT; CDR3aa: CASSPAAGTDTQYF
abundance: NA; j_gene: TRBJ2-5; d_gene: NA; v_gene: TRBV28; CDR3nt: TGTGCCAGCAGTTTATATACTAGTCCCCAAGAGACCCAGTACTTC; CDR3aa: CASSLYTSPQETQYF
abundance: NA; j_gene: TRBJ1-4; d_gene: NA; v_gene: TRBV10-2; CDR3nt: TGCGCCAGCTTTAATGAAAAACTGTTTTTT; CDR3aa: CASFNEKLFF
abundance: NA; j_gene: TRBJ2-7; d_gene: NA; v_gene: TRBV5-6; CDR3nt: TGTGCCAGCAGCCCCGGGACGTCCCAGTACGAGCAGTACTTC; CDR3aa: CASSPGTSQYEQYF
abundance: once; j_gene: TRBJ2-5; d_gene: NA; v_gene: TRBV29-1; CDR3nt: TGCAGCGCTGAGGAACTCCGAGACCAAGAGACCCAGTACTTC; CDR3aa: CSAEELRDQETQYF
abundance: NA; j_gene: TRBJ1-2; d_gene: NA; v_gene: TRBV12-2; CDR3nt: TGTGCAAGTCGCTTAGTGGTTCATTATGAGTGGGGTTATGGCTACACCTTC; CDR3aa: CASRLVVHYEWGYGYTF
abundance: NA; j_gene: TRBJ2-5; d_gene: NA; v_gene: TRBV7-9; CDR3nt: TGTGCCAGCAGCTCGCATGGATCCCAAGAGACCCAGTACTTC; CDR3aa: CASSSHGSQETQYF
abundance: NA; j_gene: TRBJ2-3; d_gene: NA; v_gene: TRBV5-5; CDR3nt: TGTGCCAGCAGCTTGGGGTCCGCCAGGGGTGGGACAGATACGCAGTATTTT; CDR3aa: CASSLGSARGGTDTQYF
abundance: NA; j_gene: TRBJ2-7; d_gene: TRBD1; v_gene: TRBV7-8; CDR3nt: TGTGCCAGCAGCCCTGACAGGGTTTGGGAGCAGTACTTC; CDR3aa: CASSPDRVWEQYF
abundance: medium-sized; j_gene: TRBJ2-1; d_gene: NA; v_gene: TRBV2; CDR3nt: TGTGCCAGCAGTGAAAGGAGCGTCCATGAGCAGTTCTTC; CDR3aa: CASSERSVHEQFF
abundance: once; j_gene: TRBJ1-1; d_gene: TRBD1; v_gene: TRBV7-3; CDR3nt: TGTGCCAGCAGCCAACAGGGGGTTGGAACTGAAGCTTTCTTT; CDR3aa: CASSQQGVGTEAFF
abundance: NA; j_gene: TRBJ2-5; d_gene: NA; v_gene: TRBV7-2; CDR3nt: TGTGCCAGCAGCGCCGCAGGGGAGACCCAGTACTTC; CDR3aa: CASSAAGETQYF
abundance: NA; j_gene: TRBJ2-7; d_gene: NA; v_gene: TRBV7-2; CDR3nt: TGTGCCAGCAGGACCGGGACCAATTACGAGCAGTACTTC; CDR3aa: CASRTGTNYEQYF
abundance: NA; j_gene: TRBJ2-1; d_gene: TRBD2; v_gene: TRBV9; CDR3nt: TGTGCCAGCAGCCCAATGATCGGGGGACTAGCGGGAGACAATGAGCAGTTCTTC; CDR3aa: CASSPMIGGLAGDNEQFF
abundance: NA; j_gene: TRBJ2-7; d_gene: NA; v_gene: TRBV27; CDR3nt: TGTGCCAGCTCAATGCGGAGAACTTTGGACGACGAGCAGTACTTC; CDR3aa: CASSMRRTLDDEQYF
abundance: NA; j_gene: TRBJ1-2; d_gene: NA; v_gene: TRBV4-1; CDR3nt: TGCGCCAGCAGCCAATCGCAGGGGAACCTCTATGGCTACACCTTC; CDR3aa: CASSQSQGNLYGYTF
abundance: NA; j_gene: TRBJ2-7; d_gene: NA; v_gene: TRBV7-3; CDR3nt: TGTGCCAGCAGCTTAACTTCTGGAGGAAGCTCCTACGAGCAGTACTTC; CDR3aa: CASSLTSGGSSYEQYF
abundance: NA; j_gene: TRBJ1-5; d_gene: NA; v_gene: TRBV4-1; CDR3nt: TGCGCCAGCAGCCAAGATGGAGGGCTTAATAGCAATCAGCCCCAGCATTTT; CDR3aa: CASSQDGGLNSNQPQHF
abundance: NA; j_gene: TRBJ2-3; d_gene: TRBD1; v_gene: TRBV7-8; CDR3nt: TGTGCCAGCAGCCCAAGCCGGGACAGGGAAGATACGCAGTATTTT; CDR3aa: CASSPSRDREDTQYF
abundance: NA; j_gene: TRBJ2-7; d_gene: TRBD2; v_gene: TRBV2; CDR3nt: TGTGCCAGCAGTGAAGCGGGGGTGTTAGCGGGATACGAGCAGTACTTC; CDR3aa: CASSEAGVLAGYEQYF
abundance: NA; j_gene: TRBJ1-1; d_gene: NA; v_gene: TRBV18; CDR3nt: TGTGCCAGCTCACCCCAACAGGGATCCACTGAAGCTTTCTTT; CDR3aa: CASSPQQGSTEAFF
abundance: once; j_gene: TRBJ2-3; d_gene: TRBD2; v_gene: TRBV5-4; CDR3nt: TGTGCCAGCAGCTTGGCCGGGACTAGCGGGAGAAGAGATACGCAGTATTTT; CDR3aa: CASSLAGTSGRRDTQYF
abundance: NA; j_gene: TRBJ2-3; d_gene: TRBD1; v_gene: TRBV19; CDR3nt: TGTGCCAGTAGTATCCGGGACAGTCTGAATACGCAGTATTTT; CDR3aa: CASSIRDSLNTQYF